This T cell receptor (beta chain) was recovered during a study of OX40 agonist ivuxolimab in advanced cancers. Study-level information: An agonistic anti-OX40 (CD134) antibody, ivuxolimab, was used to treat the patients. Aged about 20 to 80 with a mean of roughly 65 years, they were more than 80% male.

This clone was recorded only once. The CDR3 totals 15 residues. Trimming removed 6 bases from V and 3 bases from J; junction bases left unmatched: 5. CDR1 ENHRY and CDR2 SYGVKD come from the germline V gene. The table came from immunoSEQ multiplex PCR; TCRdb's copy has only in-frame clones and leaves some out. The sample records approximately 45,000 clones, 80% being singletons. The chain recombines TRBV10-3 with TRBJ2-2, with TRBD2 matching over 9 bases. The source was CD4+ or CD8+ T cells sorted from blood, collected in a trial of the OX40 agonist ivuxolimab. This sequence was found in an adult with an advanced solid tumor such as melanoma, head and neck, liver or kidney cancer. The CDR3 DNA sequence: TGTGCCATCAGCGGACTAGCGCGGGACACCGGGGAGCTGTTTTTT. Translation gives CAISGLARDTGELFF.